The source of this T cell receptor beta chain is a study of blood T cell repertoires in COVID-19. Data came from immunoSEQ multiplex PCR; TCRdb stores just in-frame clones and leaves some out. The sample includes about 360,000 clones, about four fifths of them seen just once. Germline V gene sequence: CDR1 MNHEY, CDR2 SMNVEV (reference sequence). Trimming at V came to 7 bases and at J to 0 bases, leaving 5 bases not matched to a gene. CDR3 size: 14 residues. The rearrangement joins TRBV27 to TRBJ1-1; 7 bases line up with TRBD1. The TCR originated in a human donor with acute or convalescent COVID-19. The donor label of this sample is uncertain. The sequencing input was peripheral blood. Here the CDR3 DNA reads TGTGCCAGCACCCCGGGACAGATGAACACTGAAGCTTTCTTT. Its protein product is CASTPGQMNTEAFF.